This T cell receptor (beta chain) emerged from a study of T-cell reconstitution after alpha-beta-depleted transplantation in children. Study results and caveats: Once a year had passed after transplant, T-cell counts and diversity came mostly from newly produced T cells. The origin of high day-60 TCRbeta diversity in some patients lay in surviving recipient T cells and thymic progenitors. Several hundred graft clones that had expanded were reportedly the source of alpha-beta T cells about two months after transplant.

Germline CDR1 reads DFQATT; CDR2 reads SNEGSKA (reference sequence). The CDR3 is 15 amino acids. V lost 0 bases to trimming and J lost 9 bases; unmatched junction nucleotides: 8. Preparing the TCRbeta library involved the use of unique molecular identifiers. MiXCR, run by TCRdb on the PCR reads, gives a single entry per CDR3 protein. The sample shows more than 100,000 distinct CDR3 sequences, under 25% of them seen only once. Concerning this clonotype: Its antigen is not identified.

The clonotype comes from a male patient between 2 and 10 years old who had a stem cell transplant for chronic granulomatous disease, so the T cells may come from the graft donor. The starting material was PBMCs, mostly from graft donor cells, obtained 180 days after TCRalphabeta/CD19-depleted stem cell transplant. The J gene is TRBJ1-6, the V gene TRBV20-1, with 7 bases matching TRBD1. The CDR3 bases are TGCAGTGCTAGAGATGTCGACAGGGAGAGTTCACCCCTCCACTTT. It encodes CSARDVDRESSPLHF.